Following are 15 T cell receptor beta chains from one sample sequenced in a study of human T cells and chemical hapten exposure. MiXCR was run by TCRdb on the RACE reads, yielding one entry per CDR3 protein. The table has 95,000 to 100,000 distinct CDR3 sequences, roughly 12% seen once. Documented time point: patch test 1, 2 weeks after DPC sensitization. Treatment meaning: therapeutic diphenylcyclopropenone sensitization with weekly scalp DPC. The source material was whole blood, sampled in connection with sensitization to the hapten diphenylcyclopropenone (DPC). All receptors derive from a woman aged 40 to 55 with alopecia areata. Some clones in this sample may be carry-over from other donors' samples.

This clonotype was detected a few times. The chain combines TRBV28 with TRBJ1-3, with a weak D call TRBD1 (6 bases). The ends were cut back, 2 bases at V and 3 bases at J, with 8 bases in the middle. The V gene's germline CDR1 is MDHEN and CDR2 SYDVKM. The CDR3 is 14 amino acids. The CDR3 bases are TGTGCCAGCAGTTTAGCAGGGGATGGAAACACCATATATTTT. Translation: CASSLAGDGNTIYF.

This clonotype was detected only a few times. This chain uses TRBV6-2 or TRBV6-3 with TRBJ2-1; no clear D. From germline, CDR1 is MNHEY and CDR2 SVGEGT. The CDR3 is made up of 15 amino acids. Trimming took off 4 bases at V and 4 bases at J, with 14 bases between the two ends. CDR3 nucleotide sequence: TGTGCCAGCAGTTCTGGAGCGCCGAGGTACAATGAGCAGTTCTTC. Its translation: CASSSGAPRYNEQFF.

This clonotype has only a few counts. The chain couples TRBV19 to TRBJ1-5; D is uncertain. CDR1 and CDR2 from the germline V gene are LNHDA and SQIVND (reference sequence). CDR3 length equals 13 residues. The ends were cut back, 6 bases at V and 9 bases at J, with 15 bases in the middle. The CDR3 protein is CASSGRPEWPQHF. The CDR3 DNA reads TGTGCCAGTAGCGGGCGGCCTGAGTGGCCCCAGCATTTT.

This clonotype was counted at least ten times. The gene calls are TRBV6-2 or TRBV6-3 and TRBJ2-2, with 8 bases matching TRBD1. Germline V lookup: CDR1 MNHEY, CDR2 SVGEGT. The CDR3 consists of 14 residues. Losses at the gene ends were 10 bases for V and 1 base for J; bases not matched to a gene: 5. CDR3 coding DNA: TGTGCCATCCCGGGACAGGAGAACACCGGGGAGCTGTTTTTT. Its protein is CAIPGQENTGELFF.

V usage is TRBV28 and J usage is TRBJ2-3, with TRBD1 matching over 7 bases. V dropped 5 bases and J dropped 1; count of bases not matched to a gene: 6. Germline V gene sequence: CDR1 MDHEN, CDR2 SYDVKM. CDR3 length: 15 amino acids. The CDR3 loop is CASSARGLGTDTQYF. The CDR3 nucleotides read TGTGCCAGCAGTGCGAGGGGGCTCGGCACAGATACGCAGTATTTT.

This chain uses TRBV2 with TRBJ1-5; D may be TRBD1 (5 bases). Germline loops: CDR1 SNHLY, CDR2 FYNNEI. CDR3 length: 13 residues. V lost 11 bases and J 7 bases, leaving 18 bases between the germline ends. CDR3 region: CASRKGDGQPQHF. The DNA of the CDR3 is TGTGCCTCCCGTAAAGGGGACGGGCAGCCCCAGCATTTT. Full variable domain (remainder filled in from reference TRBV2 and TRBJ1-5): EPEVTQTPSHQVTQMGQEVILRCVPISNHLYFYWYRQILGQKVEFLVSFYNNEISEKSEIFDDQFSVERPDGSNFTLKIRSTKLEDSAMYFCASRKGDGQPQHFGDGTRLSIL.

This chain joins TRBV20-1 and TRBJ2-6; 7 bases line up with TRBD2. The V gene end was trimmed by 5 bases and the J gene end by 1 base; junction bases not matched to a gene: 17. Germline CDR1 reads DFQATT; CDR2 reads SNEGSKA (reference sequence). This CDR3 is 19 amino acids long. The DNA of the CDR3 is TGCAGTGCTGGGGAGCGGGACCTCTTCTTTGCTTCTGGGGCCAACGTCCTGACTTTC. Translating gives CSAGERDLFFASGANVLTF.

The chain carries TRBV5-1 and TRBJ1-3, with a tentative D call TRBD1 (6 bases). This CDR3 is built from 17 residues. Trimming cost V 3 bases and J 0 bases, with 16 bases left between them. Germline CDR1 is SGHRS and CDR2 is YFSETQ. The DNA for the CDR3 is TGCGCCAGCAGCTGGGACACAGCGACGAGCTCTGGAAACACCATATATTTT. It translates to CASSWDTATSSGNTIYF.

This clonotype was found a few times. The chain couples TRBV28 to TRBJ2-1, with TRBD2 matching 10 bases. V trimming: 2 bases; J trimming: 7 bases; junction bases outside the gene matches: 8. CDR3 size: 16 residues. Looked up from germline, CDR1 is MDHEN and CDR2 is SYDVKM. The CDR3 sequence is CASSLGGASGSNEQFF. CDR3 in DNA: TGTGCCAGCAGTTTAGGCGGGGCTAGCGGGAGTAATGAGCAGTTCTTC. The variable domain in full, completed from reference TRBV28 and TRBJ2-1, reads DVKVTQSSRYLVKRTGEKVFLECVQDMDHENMFWYRQDPGLGLRLIYFSYDVKMKEKGDIPEGYSVSREKKERFSLILESASTNQTSMYLCASSLGGASGSNEQFFGPGTRLTVL.

The chain carries TRBV9 and TRBJ2-2; 10 bases match TRBD2. This CDR3 has 18 residues. The germline CDR1 and CDR2 sequences are SGDLS and YYNGEE. The V gene end was trimmed by 3 bases and the J gene end by 5 bases; junction bases not matched to a gene: 13. CDR3 residues: CASSAPWGLAMRTGELFF. In nucleotides, the CDR3 is TGTGCCAGCAGCGCCCCGTGGGGACTAGCGATGCGAACCGGGGAGCTGTTTTTT.

This chain joins TRBV18 and TRBJ2-7; D gene uncertain. Germline loops: CDR1 KGHSH, CDR2 LQKENI. This CDR3 spans 11 amino acids. Trimming removed 5 bases from V and 7 bases from J, with 9 bases in between. CDR3 region: CASSTRLEQYF. CDR3 nucleotides: TGTGCCAGCTCAACGCGCTTGGAGCAGTACTTC. The full variable domain, rest sourced from reference TRBV18 and TRBJ2-7, is NAGVMQNPRHLVRRRGQEARLRCSPMKGHSHVYWYRQLPEEGLKFMVYLQKENIIDESGMPKERFSAEFPKEGPSILRIQQVVRGDSAAYFCASSTRLEQYFGPGTRLTVT.

This clonotype was seen a handful of times. The genes are TRBV2 and TRBJ2-1, with D possibly called TRBD1 or TRBD2 (5 bases each). CDR1 is SNHLY and CDR2 is FYNNEI in the germline V gene. Trimming removed 6 bases at V and 2 bases at J, with 14 bases between. The CDR3 totals 15 residues. The CDR3 region has the DNA TGTGCCAGCAGCTCCTCCGGGACGACCTACAATGAGCAGTTCTTC. It codes for CASSSSGTTYNEQFF.

Only a few counts were recorded for this clonotype. The rearrangement uses TRBV18 and TRBJ2-7; 13 positions match TRBD2. Losses at the gene ends were 4 bases for V and 12 bases for J; bases not matched to a gene: 12. Germline loops: CDR1 KGHSH, CDR2 LQKENI. The length of the CDR3 is 15 residues. The CDR3 DNA is TGTGCCAGCTCACATTCAGAGGGACTAGCGGGAACGACGTACTTC. This translates into CASSHSEGLAGTTYF.

V and J are TRBV3-1 and TRBJ1-1; D is possibly TRBD1 (5 bases). Germline CDR1 reads LGHDT; CDR2 reads YNNKEL (reference sequence). The CDR3 loop spans 13 amino acids. V was cut by 0 bases and J by 6 bases, with 8 bases left in between. This CDR3 is CASSQDGGAEAFF. The DNA for the CDR3 is TGTGCCAGCAGCCAAGATGGGGGGGCTGAAGCTTTCTTT.

J is TRBJ2-3 and V is TRBV30; 7 positions agree with TRBD1. The CDR3 has 15 amino acids. Germline lookup yields CDR1 GTSNPN and CDR2 SVGIG (reference sequence). The J segment lost 1 base and the V segment lost 6 bases, leaving 10 bases of the junction unmatched. CDR3 DNA: TGTGCCTGCCTTAAGAGGACAGGACGCACAGATACGCAGTATTTT. Protein sequence: CACLKRTGRTDTQYF. The whole variable domain, filled in from reference TRBV30 and TRBJ2-3, reads SQTIHQWPATLVQPVGSPLSLECTVEGTSNPNLYWYRQAAGRGLQLLFYSVGIGQISSEVPQNLSASRPQDRQFILSSKKLLLSDSGFYLCACLKRTGRTDTQYFGPGTRLTVL.